One sample yielded the 26 T cell receptor beta chains listed below, sequenced in a study of blood T cell repertoires in COVID-19. Some clones are missing from TCRdb's copy, which holds only in-frame ones; the method was immunoSEQ multiplex PCR. The sample has about 140,000 clones, around 86% seen once. Sequenced material: peripheral blood. These receptors all stem from a human donor in a cohort sampled during active COVID-19.

This chain connects TRBV20-1 to TRBJ2-3, with 7 bases aligning to TRBD2. The CDR3 runs 18 residues. V was clipped by 3 bases and J by 2 bases; unmatched bases: 17. CDR1 and CDR2 (germline): DFQATT, SNEGSKA (reference sequence). The CDR3 reads CSASELFLGRAYTDTQYF. CDR3 DNA sequence: TGCAGTGCTAGTGAATTGTTTTTGGGGAGGGCCTACACAGATACGCAGTATTTT.

The rearrangement links TRBV15 to TRBJ2-2; a possible D gene is TRBD2 (5 bases). The CDR3 runs to 15 residues. Per germline, CDR1 LNHNV and CDR2 YYDKDF (reference sequence). Trimming left V 1 base short and J 7 bases short, with 13 bases between. The CDR3 DNA is TGTGCCACCAGCAGAGGACTTTTGGAGGTCGGGGAGCTGTTTTTT. Protein product: CATSRGLLEVGELFF.

V and J are TRBV27 and TRBJ2-5; D is undetermined. Between the trimmed V and J ends, which lost 3 bases and 6 bases, there was a span of 14 bases. The CDR3 is 14 amino acids. Germline lookup yields CDR1 MNHEY and CDR2 SMNVEV (reference sequence). The CDR3 spells CASSFRSSLQTQYF. The CDR3 coding sequence is TGTGCCAGCAGTTTTCGATCCAGTCTTCAGACCCAGTACTTC.

The chain recombines TRBV7-8 with TRBJ1-1; 9 bases match TRBD1. Germline CDR1 is SGHVS and CDR2 is FQNEAQ. The J segment lost 0 bases and the V segment lost 3 bases, leaving 5 bases of the junction unmatched. This CDR3 is 16 amino acids long. DNA for the CDR3: TGTGCCAGCAGCTTCCGGACAGGGGACATGAACACTGAAGCTTTCTTT. Its protein is CASSFRTGDMNTEAFF.

Details on this clone: One junction end does not reproduce the germline sequence, and a read error may be involved. The chain has TRBV7-2 and TRBJ2-2; D ambiguous. Germline CDR1 and CDR2: SGHTA and FQGNSA. The CDR3 is 16 amino acids. CDR3 loop: CASSLEAPRNPGELFF. The CDR3 DNA reads as TGTGCCAGCAGCTTAGAAGCTCCGAGGAACCCCGGGGAGCTGTTTTTT.

The rearrangement uses TRBV19 and TRBJ1-5, with 9 bases lining up with TRBD1. The CDR3 totals 16 residues. Germline V gene data show CDR1 as LNHDA and CDR2 as SQIVND (reference sequence). Trimming at V came to 5 bases and at J to 3 bases, leaving 8 bases not matched to a gene. CDR3 DNA sequence: TGTGCCAGTAGTGGGGGACAGGGAAGGAACAATCAGCCCCAGCATTTT. Protein product: CASSGGQGRNNQPQHF.

This clone was found once. The chain has TRBV3-1 (or the pseudogene TRBV3-2) and TRBJ2-7, with 14 positions matching TRBD2. The germline gives CDR1 LGHDT, CDR2 YNNKEL (reference sequence). J lost 4 bases, V lost 1 base, and 0 bases had no gene match. CDR3 length: 15 amino acids. CDR3 DNA: TGTGCCAGCAGCCAAGGGACTAGCGGGAGGTACGAGCAGTACTTC. Its translation is CASSQGTSGRYEQYF.

V gene TRBV28 combines with J gene TRBJ1-6; weak D call: TRBD1 (6 bases). CDR1 MDHEN and CDR2 SYDVKM come from the germline V gene. The CDR3 spans 14 residues. Trimming pared 4 bases from V and 10 bases from J, leaving 14 bases between. CDR3 protein: CASSSRGRRSPLHF. DNA for the CDR3: TGTGCCAGCAGTTCCAGGGGCCGACGATCACCCCTCCACTTT. The complete variable domain, with remaining parts taken from reference TRBV28 and TRBJ1-6, reads DVKVTQSSRYLVKRTGEKVFLECVQDMDHENMFWYRQDPGLGLRLIYFSYDVKMKEKGDIPEGYSVSREKKERFSLILESASTNQTSMYLCASSSRGRRSPLHFGNGTRLTVT.

The V gene is TRBV2, the J gene TRBJ1-5; TRBD1 is a possible D gene (6 bases). Germline CDR1 is SNHLY and CDR2 is FYNNEI. The CDR3 sequence is 15 residues long. V was shortened by 4 bases and J by 3 bases, with 13 bases between the two germline ends. In nucleotides, the CDR3 is TGTGCCAGCAGTGCTGACAGGAACTCCAATCAGCCCCAGCATTTT. Its translation: CASSADRNSNQPQHF.

The chain combines TRBV18 with TRBJ1-2; D is possibly TRBD1 (5 bases). This CDR3 region has 11 residues. Germline CDR1 and CDR2: KGHSH and LQKENI. Trimming pared 5 bases from V and 8 bases from J, leaving 9 bases between. The CDR3 loop reads CASSIRQGYTF. CDR3 sequence (DNA): TGTGCCAGCTCAATTCGACAGGGCTACACCTTC.

The CDR3 protein is CASSLGPSGRDTGELFF. The CDR3 bases are TGCGCCAGCAGCTTGGGGCCTAGCGGGAGAGACACCGGGGAGCTGTTTTTT. V and J are TRBV5-1 and TRBJ2-2; 10 nucleotides match TRBD2. CDR1 and CDR2 from the germline V gene are SGHRS and YFSETQ. The CDR3 is 17 residues long. The ends lost 0 bases at V and 3 bases at J; junction bases unmatched: 5.

The rearrangement links TRBV28 to TRBJ1-4; TRBD1 might be the D (6 bases). The V end lost 8 bases, the J end lost 6 bases, and 13 bases lay between the germline ends. The CDR3 is made up of 13 amino acids. CDR1 is MDHEN and CDR2 is SYDVKM in the germline V gene. This CDR3 reads CASGGDIDEKLFF. In nucleotides, the CDR3 is TGTGCCAGCGGGGGGGACATCGATGAAAAACTGTTTTTT. The full variable domain, completed using reference TRBV28 and TRBJ1-4, is DVKVTQSSRYLVKRTGEKVFLECVQDMDHENMFWYRQDPGLGLRLIYFSYDVKMKEKGDIPEGYSVSREKKERFSLILESASTNQTSMYLCASGGDIDEKLFFGSGTQLSVL.

The V and J genes are TRBV4-1 and TRBJ2-1; 10 bases are a match to TRBD2. The CDR3 has 15 residues. CDR1 is MGHRA, CDR2 YSYEKL, per germline. V was pared by 2 bases and J by 6 bases, with 4 bases of the junction left unmatched. CDR3 sequence: CASSQLAGAINEQFF. The CDR3 nucleotides read TGCGCCAGCAGCCAACTAGCGGGAGCCATCAATGAGCAGTTCTTC.

This chain uses TRBV7-2 with TRBJ2-3, with TRBD1 identical over 10 bases. The germline gives CDR1 SGHTA, CDR2 FQGNSA. This CDR3 has 14 amino acids. Trimming took 5 bases from V and 5 from J; bases not matched to a gene: 4. For the CDR3, the DNA is TGTGCCAGCAGCGGGACAGGGGAGGGAGATACGCAGTATTTT. Translation gives CASSGTGEGDTQYF.

The CDR3 loop is CASSEYGTGPAYEQYF. CDR3 nucleotide sequence: TGTGCCAGCAGTGAGTACGGGACAGGGCCGGCCTACGAGCAGTACTTC. V is TRBV6-1 and J is TRBJ2-7, with 9 bases that match TRBD1. The germline V gene encodes CDR1 MNHNS and CDR2 SASEGT. V lost 3 bases, J lost 2 bases, and 8 bases stayed unmatched. This CDR3 region has 16 residues.

The V and J genes are TRBV7-9 and TRBJ2-3, with D unresolved. The CDR3 spans 14 residues. The germline V and J ends were trimmed by 5 bases and 4 bases, with 13 bases remaining between them. Germline V CDR1 and CDR2: SEHNR, FQNEAQ (reference sequence). As DNA, the CDR3 is TGTGCCAGCAGCGGAAAAATCGGGTCAGATACGCAGTATTTT. Translation gives CASSGKIGSDTQYF.

This clone came up once. V is TRBV29-1 and J is TRBJ2-7, with D perhaps TRBD2 (5 bases). The CDR3 covers 12 residues. The ends were cut back, 7 bases at V and 0 bases at J, with 10 bases in the middle. Germline CDR1 reads SQVTM; CDR2 reads ANQGSEA. CDR3 nucleotide sequence: TGCAGCGCCAGGAGGAGCTCCTACGAGCAGTACTTC. Its translation is CSARRSSYEQYF.

The J gene is TRBJ1-2, the V gene TRBV9, with TRBD1 matching over 9 bases. Germline CDR1 and CDR2: SGDLS and YYNGEE. The CDR3 spans 14 residues. Losses at the gene ends were 4 bases for V and 6 bases for J; bases not matched to a gene: 7. As DNA, the CDR3 is TGTGCCAGCAGCTCGCAGAGGACAGGGGATGGCTACACCTTC. As protein: CASSSQRTGDGYTF.

The chain couples TRBV28 to TRBJ1-2, with 8 bases matching TRBD1. The germline gives CDR1 MDHEN, CDR2 SYDVKM. The CDR3 totals 14 residues. V was clipped by 1 base and J by 7 bases; unmatched bases: 5. The CDR3 coding sequence is TGTGCCAGCAGTTTATACCAGGGGGCTGGTGGCTACACCTTC. Translation gives CASSLYQGAGGYTF.

The genes are TRBV28 and TRBJ2-5; 10 nucleotides line up with TRBD2. Per the germline V gene, CDR1 is MDHEN and CDR2 is SYDVKM. The J segment lost 5 bases and the V segment lost 2 bases, leaving 5 bases of the junction unmatched. The CDR3 is 15 residues long. The CDR3 here is CASSLTLAGAETQYF. The CDR3 nucleotides are TGTGCCAGCAGTTTAACTCTAGCGGGAGCGGAGACCCAGTACTTC.

The V call is TRBV3-1 (or the pseudogene TRBV3-2), the J call TRBJ1-1; the D gene is possibly TRBD1 (6 bases). Germline CDR1 reads LGHDT; CDR2 reads YNNKEL (reference sequence). The CDR3 is 16 residues long. V lost 8 bases and J 1 base, leaving 20 bases between the germline ends. CDR3 amino acids: CASDSGLGAPNTEAFF. The CDR3 DNA follows: TGTGCCAGCGACTCAGGGTTGGGGGCACCGAACACTGAAGCTTTCTTT.

The J gene is TRBJ2-3, the V gene TRBV29-1, with a weak D call TRBD2 (6 bases). The V end lost 5 bases, the J end lost 0 bases, and 18 bases lay between the germline ends. Germline V gene data show CDR1 as SQVTM and CDR2 as ANQGSEA. The CDR3 is made up of 16 amino acids. The DNA for the CDR3 is TGCAGCGTTATCTCTTTAGCGGCAACTAGCACAGATACGCAGTATTTT. The encoded protein is CSVISLAATSTDTQYF.

The chain joins TRBV28 to TRBJ1-5, with 8 positions matching TRBD1. J gave up 5 bases and V 6 bases, and 3 bases lay outside the gene matches. There are 13 residues in the CDR3. Looked up from germline, CDR1 is MDHEN and CDR2 is SYDVKM. CDR3 nucleotides: TGTGCCAGCAGGGACAGGGCAGATCAGCCCCAGCATTTT. It specifies CASRDRADQPQHF.

The rearrangement links TRBV3-1 (or the pseudogene TRBV3-2) to TRBJ1-1, with D possibly TRBD1 on 6 matching bases. Germline V gene data show CDR1 as LGHDT and CDR2 as YNNKEL (reference sequence). V gave up 1 base and J gave up 1 base, with 13 bases separating them. The CDR3 covers 16 residues. The CDR3 region is CASSQAGGPKNTEAFF. The CDR3 bases are TGTGCCAGCAGCCAAGCGGGGGGGCCTAAGAACACTGAAGCTTTCTTT.

This chain connects TRBV2 to TRBJ2-7; D is unclear. Germline CDR1 is SNHLY and CDR2 is FYNNEI. The V gene lost 6 bases and the J gene lost 7 bases, with 16 bases spanning the gap. The CDR3 loop spans 13 amino acids. In nucleotides, the CDR3 is TGTGCCAGCAGCGTGCTATATCCGGGTGAGCAGTACTTC. Translated, it gives CASSVLYPGEQYF.

The chain joins TRBV2 to TRBJ2-5; TRBD2 matches 11 bases. The CDR3 extends over 15 amino acids. V was pared by 6 bases and J by 3 bases, with 6 bases of the junction left unmatched. Germline CDR1 reads SNHLY; CDR2 reads FYNNEI. Here the CDR3 reads CASRMVAGGEETQYF. The DNA of the CDR3 is TGTGCCAGCAGGATGGTAGCGGGAGGGGAAGAGACCCAGTACTTC.